The rows below give T cell receptor beta chains drawn from one sample of a study of CD8 T cells in Susac syndrome. MiXCR, applied by TCRdb to the immunoSEQ multiplex PCR reads, yields one record per CDR3 protein. The top ten clones hold roughly 0.16% of a sample with 70,000 to 75,000 distinct CDR3 sequences, 93% of them seen once. The material sequenced was CD4+ T cells from PBMCs. The receptors derive from a human donor with Susac syndrome. The CDR3 runs from the conserved cysteine through the conserved F or W. D genes are given only for firm matches. Clone sizes are given selectively: once, few, many, or a class where the clone is expanded.

CDR3nt: TGTGCCAGCAGTTACAACAGGCAGGGCAATCAGCCCCAGCATTTT; CDR3aa: CASSYNRQGNQPQHF; d_gene: .; v_gene: TRBV6-6; abundance: .; j_gene: TRBJ1-5
CDR3nt: TGTGCCAGCAGCTTAGCGAATAGTTACGAGCAGTACTTC; CDR3aa: CASSLANSYEQYF; d_gene: .; v_gene: TRBV7-6; abundance: once; j_gene: TRBJ2-7
CDR3nt: TGTGCCAGCAGCCGCGTCGACACCGGGGAGCTGTTTTTT; CDR3aa: CASSRVDTGELFF; d_gene: .; v_gene: TRBV3-1; abundance: .; j_gene: TRBJ2-2
CDR3nt: TGTGCCAGTAGCACAGGTCTCTCGACGGCCAAAAACATTCAGTACTTC; CDR3aa: CASSTGLSTAKNIQYF; d_gene: .; v_gene: TRBV19; abundance: .; j_gene: TRBJ2-4
CDR3nt: TGCAGTGCTGGGGCCGACAGGGGCCGGACTCTAGCCAAAAACATTCAGTACTTC; CDR3aa: CSAGADRGRTLAKNIQYF; d_gene: TRBD1; v_gene: TRBV20-1; abundance: .; j_gene: TRBJ2-4
CDR3nt: TGTGCCAGCAGCTTAGGGCCAGGGCACGACAATCAGCCCCAGCATTTT; CDR3aa: CASSLGPGHDNQPQHF; d_gene: .; v_gene: TRBV7-9; abundance: once; j_gene: TRBJ1-5
CDR3nt: TGTGCCAGCAGTTTCTCGGGCAGGGGGCGTGAAGAGACCCAGTACTTC; CDR3aa: CASSFSGRGREETQYF; d_gene: TRBD1; v_gene: TRBV28; abundance: .; j_gene: TRBJ2-5
CDR3nt: TGTGCCAGCAGCTTACGCCAGGGAACTGGGGCCAACGTCCTGACTTTC; CDR3aa: CASSLRQGTGANVLTF; d_gene: .; v_gene: TRBV7-3; abundance: once; j_gene: TRBJ2-6
CDR3nt: TGTGCCAGCACCTCCGGGGGGGGAAGAACCTACGAGCAGTACTTC; CDR3aa: CASTSGGGRTYEQYF; d_gene: TRBD2; v_gene: TRBV28; abundance: .; j_gene: TRBJ2-7
CDR3nt: TGTGCCAGCTCACCTTCACAGGGCGGCGAGCAGTACTTC; CDR3aa: CASSPSQGGEQYF; d_gene: .; v_gene: TRBV18; abundance: .; j_gene: TRBJ2-7
CDR3nt: TGCAGTGCTAAATCGGCCGGAGAAGGGGCCTACGAGCAGTACTTC; CDR3aa: CSAKSAGEGAYEQYF; d_gene: .; v_gene: TRBV20-1; abundance: .; j_gene: TRBJ2-7
CDR3nt: TGCAGCGTTGACAGGGGGAAAGCTAACTATGGCTACACCTTC; CDR3aa: CSVDRGKANYGYTF; d_gene: TRBD1; v_gene: TRBV29-1; abundance: .; j_gene: TRBJ1-2
CDR3nt: TGTGCCAGCAGCGTCAGGGGCCGGAACACCGGGGAGCTGTTTTTT; CDR3aa: CASSVRGRNTGELFF; d_gene: .; v_gene: TRBV11-2; abundance: .; j_gene: TRBJ2-2
CDR3nt: TGCAGTGCTAGAGATTGGGCGGGAATATCTGAAGCTTTCTTT; CDR3aa: CSARDWAGISEAFF; d_gene: .; v_gene: TRBV20-1; abundance: .; j_gene: TRBJ1-1
CDR3nt: TGCGCCAGCAGCCAAGATGTGGCACCCGAGTTCTATGGCTACACCTTC; CDR3aa: CASSQDVAPEFYGYTF; d_gene: .; v_gene: TRBV4-3; abundance: .; j_gene: TRBJ1-2
CDR3nt: TGTGCCAGCTCACCCGGGCAGAGCAGCTCCTACGAGCAGTACTTC; CDR3aa: CASSPGQSSSYEQYF; d_gene: .; v_gene: TRBV18; abundance: .; j_gene: TRBJ2-7
CDR3nt: TGTGCCAGCAGTGAATACCGGGGGAATGGCTACACCTTC; CDR3aa: CASSEYRGNGYTF; d_gene: .; v_gene: TRBV25-1; abundance: .; j_gene: TRBJ1-2
CDR3nt: TGCAGTGCTATAGCGGCGGCACTTGAGCAGTTCTTC; CDR3aa: CSAIAAALEQFF; d_gene: .; v_gene: TRBV20-1; abundance: .; j_gene: TRBJ2-1
CDR3nt: TGTGCCAGCTCACCAGACAGGATGGGCAATGAGCAGTTCTTC; CDR3aa: CASSPDRMGNEQFF; d_gene: .; v_gene: TRBV18; abundance: .; j_gene: TRBJ2-1
CDR3nt: TGTGCCAGCAGTTACCTGGCAGATACGCAGTATTTT; CDR3aa: CASSYLADTQYF; d_gene: .; v_gene: TRBV6-6; abundance: .; j_gene: TRBJ2-3
CDR3nt: TGTGCCAGCAGTTTACCCCTACCGGGACAGGGAGGATATGGCTACACCTTC; CDR3aa: CASSLPLPGQGGYGYTF; d_gene: TRBD1; v_gene: TRBV28; abundance: .; j_gene: TRBJ1-2
CDR3nt: TGTGCCAGCAGTTCCAGCCGAGAAGGCTACACCTTC; CDR3aa: CASSSSREGYTF; d_gene: .; v_gene: TRBV12-3/TRBV12-4; abundance: .; j_gene: TRBJ1-2
CDR3nt: TGTGCCAGCAGCAGGGACACTGAAGCTTTCTTT; CDR3aa: CASSRDTEAFF; d_gene: .; v_gene: TRBV6-5; abundance: .; j_gene: TRBJ1-1
CDR3nt: TGTGCCAGTACTCCCTCGGCGGGGGGGCGCACAGATACGCAGTATTTT; CDR3aa: CASTPSAGGRTDTQYF; d_gene: TRBD2; v_gene: TRBV19; abundance: .; j_gene: TRBJ2-3
CDR3nt: TGTGCCAGCAGTTTAACCACGGGGGGTCGGAGCGAGCAGTACTTC; CDR3aa: CASSLTTGGRSEQYF; d_gene: TRBD2; v_gene: TRBV12-3/TRBV12-4; abundance: .; j_gene: TRBJ2-7
CDR3nt: TGTGCCAGCTCACCAGATGCTACGGGTTTTCGGTTCTTC; CDR3aa: CASSPDATGFRFF; d_gene: .; v_gene: TRBV18; abundance: few; j_gene: TRBJ2-1
CDR3nt: TGCAGTGTAATGGGGGGCCAGGAGACCCAGTACTTC; CDR3aa: CSVMGGQETQYF; d_gene: .; v_gene: TRBV20-1; abundance: .; j_gene: TRBJ2-5
CDR3nt: TGTGCCAGCAGCCACAACTTGGGGTATCAGCCCCAGCATTTT; CDR3aa: CASSHNLGYQPQHF; d_gene: .; v_gene: TRBV7-2; abundance: .; j_gene: TRBJ1-5
CDR3nt: TGCGCCAGCCAACCGTTCGGGGAGGGCACAGATACGCAGTATTTT; CDR3aa: CASQPFGEGTDTQYF; d_gene: .; v_gene: TRBV5-1; abundance: once; j_gene: TRBJ2-3
CDR3nt: TGTGCCAGCAGTTTAGTTCAGGGGGCCAATCAGCCCCAGCATTTT; CDR3aa: CASSLVQGANQPQHF; d_gene: TRBD1; v_gene: TRBV28; abundance: .; j_gene: TRBJ1-5
CDR3nt: TGTGCCAGTCGGGGTGGTGGACAGGGTAGACATGGCTACACCTTC; CDR3aa: CASRGGGQGRHGYTF; d_gene: TRBD1; v_gene: TRBV28; abundance: .; j_gene: TRBJ1-2
CDR3nt: TGTGCCAGCAGCTTAGGACAAAAGTGGGAGACCCAGTACTTC; CDR3aa: CASSLGQKWETQYF; d_gene: .; v_gene: TRBV7-6; abundance: .; j_gene: TRBJ2-5
CDR3nt: TGCAGTGCTAGAGGGGGCTTGCGGAAAGGTGACGGCACAGATACGCAGTATTTT; CDR3aa: CSARGGLRKGDGTDTQYF; d_gene: .; v_gene: TRBV20-1; abundance: .; j_gene: TRBJ2-3
CDR3nt: TGTGCCAGCTCACCAGGGGACACTCGTGGCTACACCTTC; CDR3aa: CASSPGDTRGYTF; d_gene: .; v_gene: TRBV18; abundance: .; j_gene: TRBJ1-2
CDR3nt: TGTGCCAGCAGCTTGGGGCAGGGGCCCTACAATGAGCAGTTCTTC; CDR3aa: CASSLGQGPYNEQFF; d_gene: .; v_gene: TRBV5-5; abundance: .; j_gene: TRBJ2-1
CDR3nt: TGTGCCAGCAGCGGACCGTATAGCGGGGATGAAAAACTGTTTTTT; CDR3aa: CASSGPYSGDEKLFF; d_gene: .; v_gene: TRBV5-6; abundance: .; j_gene: TRBJ1-4
CDR3nt: TGTGCCTGGAGTGGAACAGGGGTTCAGCCCCAGCATTTT; CDR3aa: CAWSGTGVQPQHF; d_gene: TRBD1; v_gene: TRBV30; abundance: .; j_gene: TRBJ1-5
CDR3nt: TGTGCCAGCACCCCGAGGAGAGACAATGAAGCTTTCTTT; CDR3aa: CASTPRRDNEAFF; d_gene: .; v_gene: TRBV5-5; abundance: .; j_gene: TRBJ1-1
CDR3nt: TGTGCCAGTAGTATAGAAGGCAGTAGAACTGAAGCTTTCTTT; CDR3aa: CASSIEGSRTEAFF; d_gene: .; v_gene: TRBV19; abundance: .; j_gene: TRBJ1-1
CDR3nt: TGTGCCAGCAGCTTAACCGCGGTAGTGACAGAGACCCAGTACTTC; CDR3aa: CASSLTAVVTETQYF; d_gene: .; v_gene: TRBV7-3; abundance: .; j_gene: TRBJ2-5
CDR3nt: TGCAGTGCTAGGGCGGGGAACAAAGGCACAGATACGCAGTATTTT; CDR3aa: CSARAGNKGTDTQYF; d_gene: .; v_gene: TRBV20-1; abundance: .; j_gene: TRBJ2-3
CDR3nt: TGTGCCAGCAGCTTAGGAACTGGGGGGGCACCCCTCCACTTT; CDR3aa: CASSLGTGGAPLHF; d_gene: .; v_gene: TRBV7-6; abundance: .; j_gene: TRBJ1-6
CDR3nt: TGTGCCAGCAGTTTTTCCCTAATTCGAGGGGATTCGAACACTGAAGCTTTCTTT; CDR3aa: CASSFSLIRGDSNTEAFF; d_gene: .; v_gene: TRBV28; abundance: .; j_gene: TRBJ1-1
CDR3nt: TGTGCCAGCAGCTTAACGTTCGTCGAACGGGTTGGCTACACCTTC; CDR3aa: CASSLTFVERVGYTF; d_gene: .; v_gene: TRBV7-3; abundance: .; j_gene: TRBJ1-2
CDR3nt: TGTGCCAGCAGCTTAATTAGCAGCCGTGGAGCACCCCTCCACTTT; CDR3aa: CASSLISSRGAPLHF; d_gene: .; v_gene: TRBV7-2; abundance: once; j_gene: TRBJ1-6
CDR3nt: TGTGCCAGCAGCCAAAGGATTCTCTCTGGAAACACCATATATTTT; CDR3aa: CASSQRILSGNTIYF; d_gene: .; v_gene: TRBV7-9; abundance: .; j_gene: TRBJ1-3